This paragraph reports one T cell receptor (beta chain). This clone's antigen is unknown. No clone much larger than this one lies a single base away; base qualities are absent. The V end gives up 4 bases and the J end 2 bases, leaving 5 bases in the junction not matched to a gene. CDR1 and CDR2 are read off the germline V gene as MDHEN and SYDVKM. The CDR3, cysteine through phenylalanine, is 15 amino acids long. Just the 45-base CDR3 DNA is kept, in frame starting at base 1. This entry belongs to a study of radiotherapy plus CTLA-4 blockade in lung cancer (dated by TCRdb to about 2018). About the full investigation: Among enrolled patients, around 20% had an objective response and 31% reached disease control.

In this study, focal radiation therapy paired with CTLA-4 blockade (ipilimumab) was tested in patients who had chemo-refractory metastatic non-small-cell lung cancer. The paper as a whole reports these results and caveats: The strongest predictors of response, as reported, were early dynamic changes in blood T cell clones along with a rise in serum interferon-beta after radiation. After treatment with radiotherapy and ipilimumab, TCR clones that originated in tumors expanded in peripheral blood.

Receptor amplification or capture employed the immunoSEQ multiplex PCR assay. TCRdb holds this immuneACCESS table with in-frame rearrangements only. Some clones are missing; in checked studies, unresolved V genes explain under half, and the rest has no known cause. The sample records more than 55,000 clones, 77% of which are singletons. The ten biggest clones cover almost 4% of the sample. The sequenced sample was peripheral blood, obtained from a patient treated with radiotherapy plus ipilimumab. This clonotype originated in a human donor with non-small cell lung cancer who had a partial response to radiotherapy plus ipilimumab. The receptor chain draws on TRBV28 and TRBJ2-1; the junction holds 7 bases that match TRBD1. The CDR3 is CASSSGQVPYNEQFF. DNA sequence: TGTGCCAGCAGTTCCGGACAGGTCCCCTACAATGAGCAGTTCTTC.